The 8 T cell receptor beta chains listed next were all sequenced from one sample in a study of glioma-infiltrating T cells after dendritic cell vaccination. Using immunoSEQ multiplex PCR, the repertoire was profiled, and TCRdb retains in-frame clones only, with some absent. The table has almost 65,000 clones, roughly 80% seen once. The specimen comprised blood, sampled before dendritic cell vaccination. The receptors shown here come from a human donor with glioblastoma.

The table lists this clone with a count of one. The chain uses TRBV19 and TRBJ2-3; a weak D match, TRBD2 (5 bases). This CDR3 region has 13 residues. Germline values: CDR1 LNHDA, CDR2 SQIVND (reference sequence). The ends were cut back, 4 bases at V and 5 bases at J, with 10 bases in the middle. In DNA form, the CDR3 reads TGTGCCAGTAGTAACTGGGAGCGAGATACGCAGTATTTT. Protein: CASSNWERDTQYF.

This clone has more than one count but fewer than ten. This chain connects TRBV6-4 to TRBJ2-1; 10 nucleotides agree with TRBD2. From germline, CDR1 is MRHNA and CDR2 SNTAGT. The CDR3 spans 14 residues. The V and J ends lost 2 bases and 6 bases, in that order; junction bases with no gene match: 1. The CDR3 sequence is CASSDSGGANEQFF. CDR3 in DNA: TGTGCCAGCAGTGACAGCGGGGGGGCCAATGAGCAGTTCTTC.

The V gene is TRBV13, the J gene TRBJ1-6; maybe TRBD1 (5 bases). From germline, CDR1 is PRHDT and CDR2 FYEKMQ (reference sequence). The CDR3 extends over 14 amino acids. V lost 4 bases and J 10 bases, leaving 14 bases between the germline ends. The DNA for the CDR3 is TGTGCCAGCAGCTCCGGGGGGGGAGGCTCACCCCTCCACTTT. Encoded protein: CASSSGGGGSPLHF.

The chain recombines TRBV5-6 with TRBJ2-3; 7 nucleotides align to TRBD2. With 3 bases clipped from V and 5 bases from J, the junction kept 6 bases outside the gene matches. This CDR3 is 14 amino acids long. Germline CDR1 reads SGHDT; CDR2 reads YYEEEE. CDR3 in DNA: TGTGCCAGCAGCTCTTTAAGCGGGGAAGATACGCAGTATTTT. Translation: CASSSLSGEDTQYF.

The CDR3 protein is CASSKPGLAGGLNTGELFF. For the CDR3, the DNA is TGTGCCAGCTCGAAGCCGGGACTAGCGGGGGGGCTGAACACCGGGGAGCTGTTTTTT. The rearrangement joins TRBV11-2 to TRBJ2-2, with 16 bases matching TRBD2. Germline-derived CDR1 and CDR2 are SGHAT and FQNNGV. Trimming at V came to 8 bases and at J to 1 base, leaving 10 bases not matched to a gene. The CDR3 runs to 19 residues.

This clone is a singleton in its sample. The chain carries TRBV18 and TRBJ2-5, with D uncertain. The tail of the sequence fits TRBJ2-7 better, so the J call may be wrong. CDR1 and CDR2 from the germline V gene are KGHSH and LQKENI. The CDR3 runs to 11 residues. The CDR3 DNA reads TGTGCCAGCGCAAGCTCCTACGAGCAGTACTTC. This gives the protein CASASSYEQYF.

The rearrangement uses TRBV19 and TRBJ1-1; weak D call: TRBD1 (6 bases). V lost 1 base and J 5 bases, leaving 11 bases between the germline ends. Germline V CDR1 and CDR2: LNHDA, SQIVND (reference sequence). This CDR3 is built from 14 residues. In DNA, the CDR3 is TGTGCCAGTAGTATAGGGGGAGGGGGAACTGAAGCTTTCTTT. It specifies CASSIGGGGTEAFF.

This chain joins TRBV11-2 and TRBJ2-1; possibly TRBD2 for D (5 bases). Per germline, CDR1 SGHAT and CDR2 FQNNGV. The V end lost 4 bases, the J end lost 8 bases, and 12 bases lay between the germline ends. The CDR3 is made up of 13 amino acids. CDR3 region: CASSSIALDEQFF. The CDR3 DNA follows: TGTGCCAGCAGCTCAATAGCGTTAGATGAGCAGTTCTTC. The variable domain in full, completed from reference TRBV11-2 and TRBJ2-1, reads EAGVAQSPRYKIIEKRQSVAFWCNPISGHATLYWYQQILGQGPKLLIQFQNNGVVDDSQLPKDRFSAERLKGVDSTLKIQPAKLEDSAVYLCASSSIALDEQFFGPGTRLTVL.